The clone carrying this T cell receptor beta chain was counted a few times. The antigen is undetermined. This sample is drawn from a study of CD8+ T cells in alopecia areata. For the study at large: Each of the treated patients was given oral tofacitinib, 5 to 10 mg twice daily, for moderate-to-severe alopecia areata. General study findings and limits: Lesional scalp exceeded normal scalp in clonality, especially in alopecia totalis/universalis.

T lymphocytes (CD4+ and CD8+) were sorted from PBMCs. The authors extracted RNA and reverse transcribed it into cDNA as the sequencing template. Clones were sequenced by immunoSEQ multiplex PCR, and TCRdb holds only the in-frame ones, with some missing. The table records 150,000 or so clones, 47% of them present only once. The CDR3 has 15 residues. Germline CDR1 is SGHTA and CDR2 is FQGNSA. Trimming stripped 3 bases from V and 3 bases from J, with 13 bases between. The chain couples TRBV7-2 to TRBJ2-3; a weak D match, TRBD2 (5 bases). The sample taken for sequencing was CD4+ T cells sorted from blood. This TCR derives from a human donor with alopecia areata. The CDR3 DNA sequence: TGTGCCAGCAGCTTTTCCGGACTCACTACAGATACGCAGTATTTT. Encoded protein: CASSFSGLTTDTQYF.